The 25 T cell receptor beta chains listed next were all sequenced from one sample in a study of T cell repertoires in cytomegalovirus infection. One entry per CDR3 protein results from TCRdb running MiXCR on the reads. The sample yields about 470,000 distinct CDR3 sequences, 42% seen once. The antigens these receptors bind are not known. The sample consisted of cultured PBMCs, taken from culture after CMV antigen stimulation. Receptors were obtained from a human donor in good health (CMV status not recorded). Some clones in this sample may be carry-over from other donors' samples.

The V gene is TRBV5-4, the J gene TRBJ2-1; TRBD2 matches at 10 bases. The CDR3 totals 16 residues. Germline lookup yields CDR1 SGHNT and CDR2 YYREEE (reference sequence). Germline trimming cut 0 bases from V and 5 bases from J; bases unmatched to any gene: 5. The CDR3 coding sequence is TGTGCCAGCAGCTTGGCCAGCGGGAGGGCTAACAATGAGCAGTTCTTC. Translating gives CASSLASGRANNEQFF.

The sample holds a few counts of this clonotype. This chain uses TRBV20-1 with TRBJ2-3, with 14 positions matching TRBD2. CDR3 size: 14 residues. V was clipped by 6 bases and J by 4 bases; unmatched bases: 3. The germline gives CDR1 DFQATT, CDR2 SNEGSKA (reference sequence). CDR3 amino acids: CSARLAGGADTQYF. The CDR3 DNA is TGCAGTGCAAGACTAGCGGGAGGGGCAGATACGCAGTATTTT.

This clonotype was detected only once. The V call is TRBV5-1, the J call TRBJ2-2; D remains ambiguous. CDR1 and CDR2 (germline): SGHRS, YFSETQ. The CDR3 runs 13 residues. Trimming took 4 bases from V and 7 from J, leaving 11 bases between them. Here the CDR3 DNA reads TGCGCCAGCAGCCCTGTTTTAGACGGGGAGCTGTTTTTT. Translating it yields CASSPVLDGELFF. Variable domain in full (rest from reference TRBV5-1 and TRBJ2-2): KAGVTQTPRYLIKTRGQQVTLSCSPISGHRSVSWYQQTPGQGLQFLFEYFSETQRNKGNFPGRFSGRQFSNSRSEMNVSTLELGDSALYLCASSPVLDGELFFGEGSRLTVL.

Only a few counts were recorded for this clonotype. The chain combines TRBV12-3 or TRBV12-4 with TRBJ1-4; the D is unclear. Trimming removed 3 bases from V and 7 bases from J, with 12 bases in between. This CDR3 spans 14 amino acids. The DNA for the CDR3 is TGTGCCAGCAGTTTGGGAGGGCCCGGTGAAAAACTGTTTTTT. The encoded protein is CASSLGGPGEKLFF.

V gene TRBV28 combines with J gene TRBJ2-3; D unresolved. Germline values: CDR1 MDHEN, CDR2 SYDVKM. Trimming removed 6 bases at V and 3 bases at J, with 16 bases between. CDR3 length: 15 residues. The CDR3 is CASSLGRPETDTQYF. As DNA, the CDR3 is TGTGCCAGCAGCCTAGGACGGCCCGAGACAGATACGCAGTATTTT.

This clonotype was counted only a few times. CDR3: CASRYDRGRGTEAFF. Written as DNA, the CDR3 is TGTGCCAGCAGATACGACAGGGGACGAGGCACTGAAGCTTTCTTT. V and J are TRBV6-2 or TRBV6-3 and TRBJ1-1, with TRBD1 matching over 8 bases. Germline loops: CDR1 MNHEY, CDR2 SVGEGT. V lost 6 bases, J lost 4 bases, and 10 bases stayed unmatched. The CDR3 has 15 residues.

In nucleotides, the CDR3 is TGCAGTGCTCAGCCATACACCGGGGAGCTGTTTTTT. Amino acid sequence: CSAQPYTGELFF. This chain connects TRBV20-1 to TRBJ2-2; D is ambiguous. Looked up from germline, CDR1 is DFQATT and CDR2 is SNEGSKA (reference sequence). V shed 5 bases and J shed 3 bases, with 7 bases lying between them. The CDR3 extends over 12 amino acids.

Here the CDR3 reads CASSYKNIQYF. The CDR3 DNA is TGTGCCAGCAGCTACAAAAACATTCAGTACTTC. This sequence joins TRBV12-3 or TRBV12-4 and TRBJ2-4, with no clear D. The CDR3 totals 11 residues. V lost 6 bases, J lost 3 bases, and 3 bases lay in between.

CDR3 nucleotides: TGTGCCAGCAGCTTAGGGCGCCCGGATACGCAGTATTTT. It encodes CASSLGRPDTQYF. The rearrangement uses TRBV7-8 and TRBJ2-3, with D unresolved. The CDR3 runs 13 residues. V lost 1 base and J 6 bases, leaving 8 bases between the germline ends. CDR1 SGHVS and CDR2 FQNEAQ come from the germline V gene. The variable domain in full, with the rest retrieved from reference TRBV7-8 and TRBJ2-3, is GAGVSQSPRYKVAKRGQDVALRCDPISGHVSLFWYQQALGQGPEFLTYFQNEAQLDKSGLPSDRFFAERPEGSVSTLKIQRTQQEDSAVYLCASSLGRPDTQYFGPGTRLTVL.

The V call is TRBV6-6, the J call TRBJ1-4; unclear D gene. CDR3 length equals 15 residues. V was cut by 5 bases and J by 3 bases, with 13 bases left in between. The germline CDR1 and CDR2 sequences are MNHNY and SVGAGI (reference sequence). CDR3 DNA: TGTGCCAGCAGTGGGCAGCCATCGGCTAATGAAAAACTGTTTTTT. It translates to CASSGQPSANEKLFF.

This clonotype was detected once. The chain joins TRBV12-3 or TRBV12-4 to TRBJ2-1; the match to TRBD2 covers 11 bases. CDR3 length equals 17 residues. Losses at the gene ends were 3 bases for V and 4 bases for J; bases not matched to a gene: 8. CDR3 nucleotides: TGTGCCAGCAGTTTTTTCGCTAGCGGGGGGCCTTACAATGAGCAGTTCTTC. Protein sequence: CASSFFASGGPYNEQFF.

This clonotype was observed at least ten times. The V call is TRBV5-5, the J call TRBJ2-7; D ambiguous. Germline CDR1 SGHKS, CDR2 YYEKEE (reference sequence). V was clipped by 0 bases and J by 3 bases, with 10 bases between them. The CDR3 runs to 14 residues. CDR3 sequence (DNA): TGTGCCAGCAGCTTGGAGGTCAGGAGCTACGAGCAGTACTTC. As protein: CASSLEVRSYEQYF. Filled out from reference TRBV5-5 and TRBJ2-7, the complete variable domain reads DAGVTQSPTHLIKTRGQQVTLRCSPISGHKSVSWYQQVLGQGPQFIFQYYEKEERGRGNFPDRFSARQFPNYSSELNVNALLLGDSALYLCASSLEVRSYEQYFGPGTRLTVT.

This clonotype was counted between two and nine times. The rearrangement uses TRBV7-8 and TRBJ2-1; weak D call: TRBD2 (6 bases). Germline CDR1 SGHVS, CDR2 FQNEAQ. Trimming stripped 6 bases from V and 12 bases from J, with 27 bases between. The CDR3 has 16 residues. The CDR3, as DNA: TGTGCCAGCAGAAACAGGTCCGGGACTCGATCAATGACGCAGTTCTTC. It encodes CASRNRSGTRSMTQFF.

This clonotype was seen only once. One end of the junction does not line up with germline, which may come from a read error. The rearrangement uses TRBV7-8 and TRBJ2-1; D is unclear. The germline gives CDR1 SGHVS, CDR2 FQNEAQ. The CDR3 is 12 residues long. The CDR3 DNA reads TGTGCCAGCAACTTAGCAGCCAATGAGCAGTTCTTC. The encoded protein is CASNLAANEQFF.

V is TRBV12-3 or TRBV12-4 and J is TRBJ2-3; TRBD2 matches at 7 bases. CDR3 size: 12 residues. Germline trimming cut 8 bases from V and 2 bases from J; bases unmatched to any gene: 1. In DNA form, the CDR3 reads TGTGCCAGCCTAGCGGACACAGATACGCAGTATTTT. This encodes CASLADTDTQYF.

In its sample, this clonotype was seen a few times. The chain couples TRBV7-6 to TRBJ2-7; D not certain. Trimming shortened V by 1 base and J by 6 bases, and 10 bases separated the two germline ends. This CDR3 spans 13 amino acids. CDR1 is SGHVS and CDR2 is FNYEAQ in the germline V gene. Written as DNA, the CDR3 is TGTGCCAGCAGCTTAGAGAAGTACCGCGAGCAGTACTTC. Protein: CASSLEKYREQYF.

This rearrangement joins TRBV12-3 or TRBV12-4 to TRBJ1-3; D unclear. Between the trimmed V and J ends, which lost 2 bases and 4 bases, there was a span of 12 bases. The CDR3 spans 15 residues. The CDR3 is CASSLRVRIGNTIYF. CDR3 nucleotide sequence: TGTGCCAGCAGTTTAAGGGTCAGAATCGGAAACACCATATATTTT.

This rearrangement joins TRBV19 to TRBJ2-1, with 9 bases lining up with TRBD1. This CDR3 has 15 residues. Germline loops: CDR1 LNHDA, CDR2 SQIVND (reference sequence). V trimming: 5 bases; J trimming: 6 bases; junction bases outside the gene matches: 8. The CDR3 nucleotides are TGTGCCAGTAGTCACACGCCGACAGGGGGCAATGAGCAGTTCTTC. It codes for CASSHTPTGGNEQFF.

Turning to this clonotype: The germline gene is not matched at one end of the junction; a read error may be the cause. The chain joins TRBV5-3 to TRBJ2-1, with 16 bases that match TRBD2. TRBV5-3 is an open reading frame, and its role is uncertain. CDR3 length equals 16 residues. The CDR3 sequence is CASSLGGTSGRAGQFF. In DNA, the CDR3 is TGTGCCAGCAGCTTGGGAGGGACTAGCGGGAGGGCCGGGCAGTTCTTC.

This sequence joins TRBV3-1 and TRBJ2-3; 11 bases are shared with TRBD2. The CDR3 runs 15 residues. CDR1 and CDR2 from the germline V gene are LGHDT and YNNKEL (reference sequence). Trimming removed 4 bases from V and 4 bases from J; junction bases left unmatched: 4. CDR3 protein: CASSLVLAGADTQYF. CDR3 DNA sequence: TGTGCCAGCAGCCTGGTACTAGCGGGAGCAGATACGCAGTATTTT.

This clonotype was counted at least ten times. The chain links TRBV7-2 to TRBJ2-4, with D perhaps TRBD2 (6 bases). CDR1 SGHTA and CDR2 FQGNSA come from the germline V gene. The germline V and J ends were trimmed by 2 bases and 8 bases, with 19 bases remaining between them. This CDR3 has 16 amino acids. The CDR3 nucleotides read TGTGCCAGCAGCTTAAGCTTCCTGGCGGGGATGGACATTCAGTACTTC. Translation gives CASSLSFLAGMDIQYF.

The chain carries TRBV27 and TRBJ2-6, with D hard to call. Germline lookup yields CDR1 MNHEY and CDR2 SMNVEV (reference sequence). This CDR3 is built from 13 residues. V lost 7 bases and J lost 2, with 6 bases in between. CDR3 sequence (DNA): TGTGCCAGCATCCCTCCTGGGGCCAACGTCCTGACTTTC. This encodes CASIPPGANVLTF.

The chain combines TRBV4-1 with TRBJ2-7, with D unclear. The CDR3 is 15 residues long. V shed 1 base and J shed 0 bases, with 10 bases lying between them. Per germline, CDR1 MGHRA and CDR2 YSYEKL. This chain's CDR3 is CASSQGTASSYEQYF. DNA of the CDR3: TGCGCCAGCAGCCAAGGGACCGCTAGCTCCTACGAGCAGTACTTC.

This clonotype has just one count. CDR3 nucleotide sequence: TGCAGTGCTCTCCGGGACAGGGTTCGCTACGAGCAGTACTTC. Amino acid sequence: CSALRDRVRYEQYF. The chain has TRBV20-1 and TRBJ2-7; 9 positions match TRBD1. Germline V gene lookup returns CDR1 DFQATT and CDR2 SNEGSKA (reference sequence). V lost 5 bases, J lost 3 bases, and 8 bases stayed unmatched. CDR3 size: 14 residues.

The chain recombines TRBV9 with TRBJ2-3, with TRBD2 identical over 7 bases. The V gene end was trimmed by 2 bases and the J gene end by 3 bases; junction bases not matched to a gene: 6. CDR3 size: 15 residues. CDR1 is SGDLS and CDR2 is YYNGEE in the germline V gene. DNA for the CDR3: TGTGCCAGCAGCGTTCGCGGGAGAGGAACAGATACGCAGTATTTT. As protein: CASSVRGRGTDTQYF. Full variable domain (rest looked up from reference TRBV9 and TRBJ2-3): DSGVTQTPKHLITATGQRVTLRCSPRSGDLSVYWYQQSLDQGLQFLIQYYNGEERAKGNILERFSAQQFPDLHSELNLSSLELGDSALYFCASSVRGRGTDTQYFGPGTRLTVL.